This T cell receptor (beta chain) was documented in a study of T cell repertoires in cytomegalovirus infection. Background on the study: Recently identified HLA-C-restricted and well-studied HLA-B-restricted CMV epitopes were used. Indications came from public TCR beta signatures; they pointed to CMV infection and to a matching HLA type. Findings and limits, study-wide: It was HLA-C-restricted CMV-specific TCR beta clonotypes that dominated the response ex vivo. Summed public TCR beta family frequency identified CMV carriers bearing the relevant HLA.

TCRdb re-called the reads through MiXCR, storing one row per CDR3 protein. Among some 940,000 distinct CDR3 sequences listed, approximately 32% were seen once. The CDR3 covers 14 residues. With 6 bases removed from V and 10 bases from J, the gap between germline ends came to 16 bases. Per germline, CDR1 MNHEY and CDR2 SVGEGT. Turning to this clonotype: The antigen remains unidentified.

V usage is TRBV6-2 or TRBV6-3 and J usage is TRBJ1-6, with D possibly TRBD1 on 5 matching bases. The material sequenced was cultured CD8+ T cells from PBMCs, taken from culture after CMV antigen stimulation. This clonotype was obtained from a human donor in good health (CMV status not recorded). Some clones in this sample may be carry-over from other donors' samples. The CDR3 DNA follows: TGTGCCAGCAGCGAGGGGAGGACACAATCACCCCTCCACTTT. Its protein product is CASSEGRTQSPLHF.